Listed here are 17 T cell receptor beta chains from one sample, sequenced in a study of monozygotic twins with inflammatory bowel disease. TCRdb reprocessed the 5' RACE reads, keeping one entry per CDR3 protein, no DNA. In total, the table holds under 200,000 distinct CDR3 sequences. Sequencing was carried out using blood. Receptors were obtained from a human donor with ulcerative colitis or Crohn's disease, or a healthy co-twin of an affected twin (not recorded which).

The chain uses TRBV2 and TRBJ1-4. Germline-derived CDR1 and CDR2 are SNHLY and FYNNEI. This CDR3 is built from 15 residues. The CDR3 loop is CASSEETASNEKLFF. Drawing the rest from reference TRBV2 and TRBJ1-4, the complete variable domain is EPEVTQTPSHQVTQMGQEVILRCVPISNHLYFYWYRQILGQKVEFLVSFYNNEISEKSEIFDDQFSVERPDGSNFTLKIRSTKLEDSAMYFCASSEETASNEKLFFGSGTQLSVL.

The V gene is TRBV10-3, the J gene TRBJ2-1; TCRdb indicates TRBD1, and absent DNA this call remains unverified. Germline V gene data show CDR1 as ENHRY and CDR2 as SYGVKD. This CDR3 region has 16 residues. CDR3 region: CAISEPRRQGGNEQFF.

This chain links TRBV12-3 or TRBV12-4 with TRBJ1-2. The CDR3 loop spans 13 amino acids. CDR3 region: CASSSQLAQGYTF.

The CDR3 sequence: CASSTGETQYF. The rearrangement uses TRBV6-1 and TRBJ2-5. CDR3 size: 11 residues. Germline-derived CDR1 and CDR2 are MNHNS and SASEGT.

This chain connects TRBV9 to TRBJ1-6; the TCRdb D gene call, TRBD1, has no DNA to confirm it. This CDR3 is built from 14 residues. Germline values: CDR1 SGDLS, CDR2 YYNGEE. CDR3: CASSVGDTDSPLHF. Looking up the rest from reference TRBV9 and TRBJ1-6 gives the full variable domain: DSGVTQTPKHLITATGQRVTLRCSPRSGDLSVYWYQQSLDQGLQFLIQYYNGEERAKGNILERFSAQQFPDLHSELNLSSLELGDSALYFCASSVGDTDSPLHFGNGTRLTVT.

This chain connects TRBV7-2 to TRBJ2-5; TCRdb designates TRBD1, a call that cannot be tested without DNA. CDR3 length equals 15 residues. Germline values: CDR1 SGHTA, CDR2 FQGNSA. CDR3 in amino acids: CASSLGGDRGETQYF. The whole variable domain, filled in from reference TRBV7-2 and TRBJ2-5, reads GAGVSQSPSNKVTEKGKDVELRCDPISGHTALYWYRQSLGQGLEFLIYFQGNSAPDKSGLPSDRFSAERTGGSVSTLTIQRTQQEDSAVYLCASSLGGDRGETQYFGPGTRLLVL.

V and J are TRBV28 and TRBJ1-6; TCRdb designates TRBD1, a call that cannot be tested without DNA. The CDR3 extends over 18 amino acids. Germline lookup yields CDR1 MDHEN and CDR2 SYDVKM. The CDR3 loop is CASSLPRDGSSYNSPLHF.

The V and J genes are TRBV5-1 and TRBJ1-5; the D call of TRBD1 rests on TCRdb alone, since no DNA is present to check it. The CDR3 has 14 amino acids. Germline V gives CDR1 SGHRS, CDR2 YFSETQ. The CDR3 is CASSPGTDNQPQHF.

The chain joins TRBV28 to TRBJ2-3; TCRdb's D gene call, TRBD1, goes unchecked for lack of DNA. The CDR3 extends over 13 amino acids. CDR1 is MDHEN and CDR2 is SYDVKM in the germline V gene. The CDR3 loop reads CASQGGGTDTQYF.

The rearrangement uses TRBV12-3 or TRBV12-4 and TRBJ1-2. CDR3 length equals 14 residues. CDR3 sequence: CASRRVQEFYGYTF.

This chain links TRBV6-1 with TRBJ1-1. This CDR3 spans 14 amino acids. CDR1 MNHNS and CDR2 SASEGT come from the germline V gene. CDR3 in amino acids: CASSEAHGSTEAFF.

V is TRBV5-1 and J is TRBJ1-2; TCRdb's D gene call, TRBD1, goes unchecked for lack of DNA. Germline V gives CDR1 SGHRS, CDR2 YFSETQ. The length of the CDR3 is 14 residues. The CDR3 loop reads CASANPGSNYGYTF. The complete variable domain, with remaining parts taken from reference TRBV5-1 and TRBJ1-2, reads KAGVTQTPRYLIKTRGQQVTLSCSPISGHRSVSWYQQTPGQGLQFLFEYFSETQRNKGNFPGRFSGRQFSNSRSEMNVSTLELGDSALYLCASANPGSNYGYTFGSGTRLTVV.

The rearrangement uses TRBV18 and TRBJ2-3; with no DNA, the TCRdb D assignment of TRBD2 cannot be verified. Germline values: CDR1 KGHSH, CDR2 LQKENI. CDR3 length: 14 amino acids. The chain's CDR3 is CASCPGLAGDTQYF.

The chain uses TRBV5-1 and TRBJ2-1; TCRdb indicates TRBD2, and absent DNA this call remains unverified. The germline CDR1 and CDR2 sequences are SGHRS and YFSETQ. This CDR3 contains 19 residues. CDR3 residues: CASSNRGLAGPSSYNEQFF.

The chain uses TRBV20-1 and TRBJ1-1. CDR1 is DFQATT and CDR2 is SNEGSKA in the germline V gene (reference sequence). This CDR3 contains 12 residues. CDR3: CSARNMNTEAFF.

V gene TRBV20-1 combines with J gene TRBJ2-1; the D gene TCRdb calls, TRBD1, cannot be checked with no DNA. CDR3 length: 14 amino acids. Per the germline V gene, CDR1 is DFQATT and CDR2 is SNEGSKA (reference sequence). The CDR3 loop is CSARPGQGVPEQFF.

V is TRBV20-1 and J is TRBJ2-3; TCRdb reports TRBD2, a call that lacks DNA to check it against. The CDR3 has 13 residues. Germline V CDR1 and CDR2: DFQATT, SNEGSKA (reference sequence). CDR3 sequence: CSERGGGTDTQYF.